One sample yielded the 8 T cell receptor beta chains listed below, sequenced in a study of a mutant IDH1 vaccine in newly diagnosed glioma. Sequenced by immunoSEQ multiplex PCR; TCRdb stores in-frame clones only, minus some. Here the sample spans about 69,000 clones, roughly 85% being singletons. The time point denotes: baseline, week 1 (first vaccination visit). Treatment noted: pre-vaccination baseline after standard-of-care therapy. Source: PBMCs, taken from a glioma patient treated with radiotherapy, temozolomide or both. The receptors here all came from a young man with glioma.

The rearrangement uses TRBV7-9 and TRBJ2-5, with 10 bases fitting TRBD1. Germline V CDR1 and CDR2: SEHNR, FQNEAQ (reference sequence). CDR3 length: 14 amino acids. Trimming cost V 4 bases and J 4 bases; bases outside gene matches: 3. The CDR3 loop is CASSSTGGGETQYF. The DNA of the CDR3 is TGTGCCAGCAGCTCGACAGGGGGCGGAGAGACCCAGTACTTC.

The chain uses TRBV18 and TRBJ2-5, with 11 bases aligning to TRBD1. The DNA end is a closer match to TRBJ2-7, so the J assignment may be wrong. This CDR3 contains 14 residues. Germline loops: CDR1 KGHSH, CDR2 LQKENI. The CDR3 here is CASSKDRGPYEQYF. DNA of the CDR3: TGTGCCAGCTCAAAGGACAGGGGGCCCTACGAGCAGTACTTC.

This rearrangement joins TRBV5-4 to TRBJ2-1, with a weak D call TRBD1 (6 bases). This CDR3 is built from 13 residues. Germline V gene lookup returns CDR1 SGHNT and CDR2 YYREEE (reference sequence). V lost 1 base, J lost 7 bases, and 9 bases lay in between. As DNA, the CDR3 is TGTGCCAGCAGCTTGAGTCAGGGGAATGAGCAGTTCTTC. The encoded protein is CASSLSQGNEQFF.

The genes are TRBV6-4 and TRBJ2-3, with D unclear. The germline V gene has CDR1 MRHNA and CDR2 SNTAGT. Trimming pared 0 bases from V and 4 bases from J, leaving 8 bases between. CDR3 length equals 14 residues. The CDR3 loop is CASSDSASADTQYF. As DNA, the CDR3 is TGTGCCAGCAGTGACTCGGCAAGCGCAGATACGCAGTATTTT.

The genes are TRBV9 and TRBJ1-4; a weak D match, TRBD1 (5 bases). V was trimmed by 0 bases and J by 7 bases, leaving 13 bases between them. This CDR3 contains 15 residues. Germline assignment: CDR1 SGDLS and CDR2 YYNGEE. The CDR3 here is CASSVESGRGEKLFF. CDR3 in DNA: TGTGCCAGCAGCGTAGAATCGGGGCGCGGTGAAAAACTGTTTTTT.

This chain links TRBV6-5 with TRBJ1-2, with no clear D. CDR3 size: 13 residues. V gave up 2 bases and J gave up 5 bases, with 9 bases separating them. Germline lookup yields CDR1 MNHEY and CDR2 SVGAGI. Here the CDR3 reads CASSYKAYYGYTF. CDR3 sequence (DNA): TGTGCCAGCAGTTACAAGGCGTATTATGGCTACACCTTC.

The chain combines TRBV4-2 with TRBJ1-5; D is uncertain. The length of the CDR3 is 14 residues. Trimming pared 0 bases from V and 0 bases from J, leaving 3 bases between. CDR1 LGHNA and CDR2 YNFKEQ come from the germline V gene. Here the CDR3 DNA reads TGTGCCAGCAGCCAAGAGGGTAGCAATCAGCCCCAGCATTTT. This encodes CASSQEGSNQPQHF.

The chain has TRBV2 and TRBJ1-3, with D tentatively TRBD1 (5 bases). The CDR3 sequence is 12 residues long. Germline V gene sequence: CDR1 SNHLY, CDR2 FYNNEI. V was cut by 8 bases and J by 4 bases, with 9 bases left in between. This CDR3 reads CASAWDGNTIYF. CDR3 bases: TGTGCCAGCGCTTGGGACGGAAACACCATATATTTT.